The entry below gives a single T cell receptor beta chain sequence along with its context. The source of the sample is a study of blood T cell repertoires in COVID-19. Authors' methods: The authors estimated nucleated cell counts from reference gene primer amplification. The protocol was immunoSEQ multiplex PCR, while the TCRdb copy is restricted to in-frame clones and leaves out a portion. V and J calls and clone size come straight from that table; D and trimming were deduced from the DNA. The sample contains 200,000 or so clones, approximately 80% of which appear only once. Recovered status applied to Cohort 3 donors who had two consecutive negative PCRs. It also applied to those with clearance or with symptom resolution. CDR1 and CDR2 from the germline V gene are SGHRS and YFSETQ. V gave up 4 bases and J gave up 0 bases, with 17 bases separating them. CDR3 size: 16 residues.

This rearrangement joins TRBV5-1 to TRBJ2-7, with D possibly matching TRBD2 (5 bases). The sample was PBMCs or T cells enriched from blood (not recorded which). The TCR comes from a man aged 55 to 70 who had recovered from COVID-19. The CDR3 loop is CASSPLHSRDSYEQYF. The CDR3, as DNA: TGCGCCAGCAGCCCGCTACATTCTCGGGACTCCTACGAGCAGTACTTC.